This entry lists 12 T cell receptor beta chains sequenced from one sample in a study of naive and memory T cell subsets. Study-wide points: Possibly reflecting memory cells re-expressing CD45RA, a few larger clonotypes occurred in naive repertoires, especially CD8.

Their cognate antigens are unknown. An equimolar mix of two oligonucleotides served as the beta constant-region primer for TRBC1 and TRBC2. Four rounds of PCR amplified the ligated cDNA using nested alpha and beta constant-region primers plus SP2. TCRdb ran MiXCR on the UMI-ligation and nested PCR reads and lists one entry per CDR3 protein. The sample contains roughly 100,000 distinct CDR3 sequences, 11% of which appear only once. Sequenced: naive CD4+ T cells from blood. The receptors come from a human donor in good health.

At least ten counts were recorded for this clonotype. The genes are TRBV29-1 and TRBJ2-1, with D perhaps matching TRBD2 (6 bases). The length of the CDR3 is 14 residues. V lost 7 bases to trimming and J lost 12 bases, with 25 bases between them. Germline V CDR1 and CDR2: SQVTM, ANQGSEA. The CDR3 is CSAAPGLALKWQFF. CDR3 sequence (DNA): TGCAGCGCCGCACCCGGCCTAGCGTTAAAGTGGCAGTTCTTC.

This clonotype was seen a handful of times. The rearrangement joins TRBV6-6 to TRBJ1-2; 7 positions agree with TRBD1. This CDR3 is 16 amino acids long. Germline V gene data show CDR1 as MNHNY and CDR2 as SVGAGI (reference sequence). J lost 6 bases, V lost 5 bases, and 15 bases had no gene match. This CDR3 is CASSQGGASTSNGYTF. In DNA, the CDR3 is TGTGCCAGCAGTCAGGGGGGCGCAAGTACGTCGAATGGCTACACCTTC.

This chain uses TRBV6-2 or TRBV6-3 with TRBJ1-1; tentative D call: TRBD1 (6 bases). Trimming left V 5 bases short and J 6 bases short, with 19 bases between. The germline gives CDR1 MNHEY, CDR2 SVGEGT. The CDR3 length is 15 residues. This CDR3 is CASSPLRGAHPEAFF. As DNA, the CDR3 is TGTGCCAGCAGTCCTCTAAGGGGGGCCCACCCTGAAGCTTTCTTT.

This clonotype showed up just a few times. V is TRBV7-2 and J is TRBJ1-2; TRBD1 agrees at 7 bases. CDR1 is SGHTA, CDR2 FQGNSA, per germline. This CDR3 comprises 16 residues. V dropped 1 base and J dropped 8; count of bases not matched to a gene: 13. The CDR3 DNA sequence: TGTGCCAGCAGCTTAGAGTCGGCAGGGGGTTCGGTGGGCTACACCTTC. Protein: CASSLESAGGSVGYTF.

In its sample, this clonotype was seen many times. The rearrangement joins TRBV18 to TRBJ2-3, with 11 bases matching TRBD1. The CDR3 is 15 amino acids. Germline-derived CDR1 and CDR2 are KGHSH and LQKENI. The V segment lost 5 bases and the J segment 4 bases; nucleotides outside the gene matches: 5. The CDR3 protein is CASSASGQGADTQYF. The CDR3 DNA is TGTGCCAGCTCAGCATCGGGACAGGGGGCAGATACGCAGTATTTT.

The chain uses TRBV7-9 and TRBJ1-6; D possibly corresponds to TRBD1 (5 bases). Per germline, CDR1 SEHNR and CDR2 FQNEAQ (reference sequence). CDR3 length equals 18 residues. Trimming removed 3 bases from V and 0 bases from J, with 15 bases in between. DNA of the CDR3: TGTGCCAGCAGCTTTACGGGACGCTTGAGCTCCTATAATTCACCCCTCCACTTT. The encoded protein is CASSFTGRLSSYNSPLHF.

V and J are TRBV24-1 and TRBJ2-1; D tentatively reads TRBD1 or TRBD2 (5 bases each). The germline V gene encodes CDR1 KGHDR and CDR2 SFDVKD. The CDR3 spans 16 residues. The V end lost 6 bases, the J end lost 7 bases, and 21 bases lay between the germline ends. The CDR3: CATSSPWGRGSNEQFF. In DNA form, the CDR3 reads TGTGCCACCAGTTCGCCCTGGGGCCGGGGTAGTAATGAGCAGTTCTTC.

This clonotype was found a few times. V is TRBV2 and J is TRBJ2-7; D remains unclear. The CDR3 has 11 amino acids. V lost 7 bases to trimming and J lost 6 bases, with 10 bases between them. Germline V lookup: CDR1 SNHLY, CDR2 FYNNEI. The CDR3 nucleotides are TGTGCCAGCACGATGGGGTCCGAGCAGTACTTC. Its translation is CASTMGSEQYF.

The chain links TRBV25-1 to TRBJ2-7; no firm D call. Germline lookup yields CDR1 MGHDK and CDR2 SYGVNS. V was trimmed by 4 bases and J by 2 bases, leaving 9 bases between them. This CDR3 contains 13 residues. The CDR3 DNA reads TGTGCCAGCAGTGTCACTGCTACCTACGAGCAGTACTTC. Translated, it gives CASSVTATYEQYF.

This clonotype has ten or more counts. The CDR3 DNA reads as TGCAGCGTTGAAGGACCCCACGGCAAATCCTACAATGAGCAGTTCTTC. Its translation is CSVEGPHGKSYNEQFF. The chain couples TRBV29-1 to TRBJ2-1; D remains unclear. The CDR3 has 16 residues. CDR1 and CDR2 from the germline V gene are SQVTM and ANQGSEA. V lost 1 base and J lost 1, with 14 bases in between.

The gene calls are TRBV20-1 and TRBJ2-5, with TRBD1 identical over 10 bases. Germline CDR1 is DFQATT and CDR2 is SNEGSKA (reference sequence). V was clipped by 3 bases and J by 5 bases; unmatched bases: 3. The CDR3 contains 13 residues. CDR3 bases: TGCAGTGCTAGGACAGGGGGCTCGGAGACCCAGTACTTC. Its translation is CSARTGGSETQYF.

The DNA of the CDR3 is TGCAGTGCTAGACATGCGGAGACCCAGTACTTC. Protein: CSARHAETQYF. The J gene is TRBJ2-5, the V gene TRBV20-1; D is uncertain. V was shortened by 2 bases and J by 5 bases, with 6 bases between the two germline ends. CDR3 length equals 11 residues. CDR1 DFQATT and CDR2 SNEGSKA come from the germline V gene (reference sequence).